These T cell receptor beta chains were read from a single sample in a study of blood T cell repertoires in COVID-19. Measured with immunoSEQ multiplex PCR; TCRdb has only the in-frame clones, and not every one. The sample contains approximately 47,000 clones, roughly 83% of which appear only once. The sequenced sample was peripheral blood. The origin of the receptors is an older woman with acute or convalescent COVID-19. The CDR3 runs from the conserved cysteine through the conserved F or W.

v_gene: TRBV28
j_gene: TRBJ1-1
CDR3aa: CASSLTRGHEAFF

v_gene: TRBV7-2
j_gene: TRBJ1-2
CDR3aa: CASSPGQGGGGYTF

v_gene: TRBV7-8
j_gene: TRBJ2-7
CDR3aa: CASSLRGRGYEQYF

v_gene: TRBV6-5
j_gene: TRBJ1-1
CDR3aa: CASSYGRFNTEAFF

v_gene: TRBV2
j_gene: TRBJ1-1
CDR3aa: CASSDQNTEAFF

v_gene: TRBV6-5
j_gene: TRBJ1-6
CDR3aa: CASRGQGWESPLHF

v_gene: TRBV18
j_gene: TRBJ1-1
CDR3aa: CASSPRSVVNTEAFF

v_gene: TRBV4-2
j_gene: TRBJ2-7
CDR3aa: CASSQDGGQRYEQYF

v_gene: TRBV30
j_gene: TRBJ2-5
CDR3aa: CAWSGHKGGQETQYF

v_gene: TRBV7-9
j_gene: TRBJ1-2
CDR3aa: CASSFTGGTGTNYGYTF

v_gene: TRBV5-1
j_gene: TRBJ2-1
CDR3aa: CASSLGGTSGTDEQFF

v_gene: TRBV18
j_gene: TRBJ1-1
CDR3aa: CASSPSDSQNTEAFF

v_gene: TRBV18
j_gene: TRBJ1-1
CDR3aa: CASSQQGGDTEAFF

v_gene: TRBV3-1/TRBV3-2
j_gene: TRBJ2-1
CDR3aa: CASLIAHEQFF

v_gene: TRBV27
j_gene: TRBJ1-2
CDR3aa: CASSFRGIYGYTF

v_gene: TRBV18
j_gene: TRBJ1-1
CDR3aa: CASSPTQTDRTEAFF

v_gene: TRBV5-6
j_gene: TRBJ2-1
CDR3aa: CASSTQLGFNEQFF

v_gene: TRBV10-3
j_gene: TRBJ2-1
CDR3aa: CAISERTSSEQFF

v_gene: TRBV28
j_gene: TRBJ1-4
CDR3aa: CASTTGTEKLFF

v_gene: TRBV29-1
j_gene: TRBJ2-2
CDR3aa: CSVPKTGNTGELFF

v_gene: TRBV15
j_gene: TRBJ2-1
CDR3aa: CATTDRGRYNEQFF

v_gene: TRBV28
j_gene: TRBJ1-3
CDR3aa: CASSLSPRSGNTIYF

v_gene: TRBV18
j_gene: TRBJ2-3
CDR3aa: CASSLTGTGGADTQYF

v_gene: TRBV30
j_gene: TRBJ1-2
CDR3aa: CAAHRMAVSYGYTF

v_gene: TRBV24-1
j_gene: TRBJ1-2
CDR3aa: CATSDVNGADGYTF

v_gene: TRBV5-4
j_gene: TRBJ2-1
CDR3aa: CASSLGGAGGYNEQFF

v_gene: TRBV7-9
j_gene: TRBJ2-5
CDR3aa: CASSTGLAAETQYF

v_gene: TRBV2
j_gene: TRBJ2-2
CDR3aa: CASIEREGTGELFF

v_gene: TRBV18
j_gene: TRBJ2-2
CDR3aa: CASSPESGLPKTGELFF

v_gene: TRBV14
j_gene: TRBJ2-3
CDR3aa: CASSLGGTGLDTQYF

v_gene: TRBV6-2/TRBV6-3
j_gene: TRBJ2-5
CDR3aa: CASSYSGTSRETQYF

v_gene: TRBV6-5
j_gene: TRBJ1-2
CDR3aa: CASRHGTGDGYTF

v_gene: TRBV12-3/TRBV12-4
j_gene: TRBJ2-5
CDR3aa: CASSSSETQYF

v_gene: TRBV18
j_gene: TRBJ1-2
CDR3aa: CASSENPGSGYTF

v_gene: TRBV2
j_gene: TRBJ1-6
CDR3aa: CASVTGSESNSPLHF

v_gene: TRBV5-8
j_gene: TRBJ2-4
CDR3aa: CASSFRGGKNIQYF

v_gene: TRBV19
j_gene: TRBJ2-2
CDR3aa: CASSIGANTGELFF

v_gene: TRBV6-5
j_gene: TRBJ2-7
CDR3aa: CASRKETSSAYEQYF

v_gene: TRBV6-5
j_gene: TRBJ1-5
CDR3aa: CASTSARVGNQPQHF

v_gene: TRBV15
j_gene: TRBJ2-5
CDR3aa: CATSSGDRLETQYF

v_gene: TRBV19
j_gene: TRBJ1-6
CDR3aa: CASSIFSGGDSPLHF

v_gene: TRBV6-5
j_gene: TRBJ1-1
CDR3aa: CASSHSEGGINTEAFF

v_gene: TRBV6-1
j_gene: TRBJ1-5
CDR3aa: CASSESGINQPQHF

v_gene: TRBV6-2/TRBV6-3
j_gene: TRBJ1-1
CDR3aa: CASSWGALSTEAFF

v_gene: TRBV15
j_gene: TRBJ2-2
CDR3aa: CATSRNLGLAGGPDTGELFF

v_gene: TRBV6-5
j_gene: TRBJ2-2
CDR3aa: CASSYWTGPPRELFF

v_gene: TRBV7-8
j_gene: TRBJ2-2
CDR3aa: CASSSGAGGPSGELFF

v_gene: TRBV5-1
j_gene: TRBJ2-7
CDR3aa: CASSMTSGDLAYEQYF

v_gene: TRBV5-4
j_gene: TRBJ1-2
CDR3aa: CASSLGQGNDANYGYTF

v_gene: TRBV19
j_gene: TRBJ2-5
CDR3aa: CASSIATSQETQYF

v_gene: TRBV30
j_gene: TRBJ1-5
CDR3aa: CAYQARTGRQPQHF

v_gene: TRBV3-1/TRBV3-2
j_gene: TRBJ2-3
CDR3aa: CASSTNPSTGTDTQYF

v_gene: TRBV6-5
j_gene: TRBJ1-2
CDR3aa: CASSLGTGGDYGYTF

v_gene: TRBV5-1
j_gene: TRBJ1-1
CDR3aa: CASQWTGGTEAFF

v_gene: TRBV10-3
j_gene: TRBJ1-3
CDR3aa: CAIRPRVEGNTIYF